This is a list of T cell receptor beta chains from one sample in a study of spatial heterogeneity in lung cancer. TCRdb reprocessed the 5' RACE reads via MiXCR and lists one record per CDR3 protein. This table holds 110,000 or so distinct CDR3 sequences, 10% to 11% found once. Material: PBMCs, obtained at follow-up. All receptors derive from a female donor with early-stage non-small cell lung cancer. Each CDR3 is given with its conserved first and last residue. Each record gives: CDR3 DNA, CDR3 protein, V gene, clone size, J gene, CDR3 length, D gene. D genes are given only for firm matches. Rows may omit the clone size; those that give it use once, few, many or a size class.

TGTGCCAGCAGCCAAGAGACCCAACGCTCAGATACGCAGTATTTT CASSQETQRSDTQYF TRBV4-2 many TRBJ2-3 15 -
TGCAGTGCTAGTCGGACTAGCGGGAGGGCCGCAGATACGCAGTATTTT CSASRTSGRAADTQYF TRBV20-1 many TRBJ2-3 16 TRBD2
TGCAGTGCTAGAGGGACTAGCGGGAGAGTCGATGAGCAGTTCTTC CSARGTSGRVDEQFF TRBV20-1 few TRBJ2-1 15 TRBD2
TGTGCCACCGTCGTTGGTGCTGCCGGAGAGACCCAGTACTTC CATVVGAAGETQYF TRBV2 - TRBJ2-5 14 -
TGCAGTGCCATAGGACAGGGGAACTATGGCTACACCTTC CSAIGQGNYGYTF TRBV20-1 - TRBJ1-2 13 TRBD1
TGTGCCAGTAGTTCTTGGGACAGCTACGAGCAGTACTTC CASSSWDSYEQYF TRBV19 many TRBJ2-7 13 TRBD1
TGCGCCAGCAGCTTGGGGCAGGGCATCTACGAGCAGTACTTC CASSLGQGIYEQYF TRBV5-1 few TRBJ2-7 14 -
TGTGCCAGCGTAAATTATCACTATGGCTACACCTTC CASVNYHYGYTF TRBV6-6 - TRBJ1-2 12 -
TGTGCCACCAGTGATCAGGGTAGCACAGATACGCAGTATTTT CATSDQGSTDTQYF TRBV24-1 many TRBJ2-3 14 -
TGTGCCAGCACACGGGACTTCAACACAGATACGCAGTATTTT CASTRDFNTDTQYF TRBV6-5 many TRBJ2-3 14 -
TGCGCCAGCAGCTTGGGGACTGTCTATGGCTACACCTTC CASSLGTVYGYTF TRBV5-1 few TRBJ1-2 13 -
TGTGCCAGCAGCGAGGGGAACAGTCCGAACACTGAAGCTTTCTTT CASSEGNSPNTEAFF TRBV7-6 few TRBJ1-1 15 -